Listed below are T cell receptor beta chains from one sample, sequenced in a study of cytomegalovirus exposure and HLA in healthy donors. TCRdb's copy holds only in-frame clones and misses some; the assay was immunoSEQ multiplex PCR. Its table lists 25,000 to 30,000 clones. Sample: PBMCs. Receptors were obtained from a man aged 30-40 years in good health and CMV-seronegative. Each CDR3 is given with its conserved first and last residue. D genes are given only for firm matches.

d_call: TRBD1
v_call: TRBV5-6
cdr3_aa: CASSLFQGDYEQYF

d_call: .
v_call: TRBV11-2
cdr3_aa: CASRSIISSTIYF

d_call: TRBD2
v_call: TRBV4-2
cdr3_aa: CASSQGSGGVQETQYF

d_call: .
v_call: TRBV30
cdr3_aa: CAWRRQSSYEQYF

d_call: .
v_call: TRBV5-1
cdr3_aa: CASTLDSYNEQFF

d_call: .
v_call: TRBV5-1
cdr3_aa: CASSFYDTQYF

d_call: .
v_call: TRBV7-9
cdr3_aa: CASSLGWGDEQFF

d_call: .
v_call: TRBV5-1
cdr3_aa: CASSPWERREQYF

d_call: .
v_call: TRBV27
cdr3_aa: CASTHTGTNEKLFF

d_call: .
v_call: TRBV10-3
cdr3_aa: CAISKDTYTEAFF

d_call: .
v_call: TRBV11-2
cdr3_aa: CASSFSDSSYEQYF

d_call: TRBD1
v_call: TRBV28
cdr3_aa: CASSFADRVSHF

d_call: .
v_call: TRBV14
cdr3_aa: CASSRQGNEKLFF

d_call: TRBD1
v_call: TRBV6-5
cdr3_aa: CASRKGGDETQYF

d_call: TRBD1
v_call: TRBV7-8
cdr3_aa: CASSLPRQGLGKMTEAFF

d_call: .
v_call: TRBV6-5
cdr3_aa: CASSSLTGGEAFF

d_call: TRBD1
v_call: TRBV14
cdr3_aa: CASSPSGQGTGELFF

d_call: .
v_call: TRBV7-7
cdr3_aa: CASTRSGGATTGELFF

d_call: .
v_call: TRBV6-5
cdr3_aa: CASSYSTAALRGGYTF

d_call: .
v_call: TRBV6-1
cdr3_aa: CASSRVGNTEAFF

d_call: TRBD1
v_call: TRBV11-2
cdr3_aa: CASSLGQGREQYF

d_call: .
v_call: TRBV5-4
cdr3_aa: CASSQRQVGDTQYF

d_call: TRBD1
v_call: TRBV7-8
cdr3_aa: CASSETGGLKNIQYF

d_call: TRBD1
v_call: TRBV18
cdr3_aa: CASSDPGTGEAKNIQYF

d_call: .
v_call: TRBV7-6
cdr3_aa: CASSLEAGPGHEQYF

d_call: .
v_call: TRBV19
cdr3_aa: CASSIQQGLANEQFF

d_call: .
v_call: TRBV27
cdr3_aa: CASSFEGGAGDTQYF

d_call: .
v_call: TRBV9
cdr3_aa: CASSPPPSRGEQFF

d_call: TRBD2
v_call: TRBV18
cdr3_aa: CASSPIGGVYEQYF

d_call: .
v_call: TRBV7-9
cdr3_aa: CASSLVWSRGQETQYF

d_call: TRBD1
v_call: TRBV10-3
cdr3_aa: CAIAAPGTAYGYTF

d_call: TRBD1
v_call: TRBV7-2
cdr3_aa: CASSYFSRGRSREQYF

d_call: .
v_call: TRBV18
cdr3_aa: CASSPGGGNYGYTF

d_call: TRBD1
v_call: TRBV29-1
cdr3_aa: CSARTDRTSYEQYF

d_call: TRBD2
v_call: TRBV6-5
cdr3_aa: CASSYPRGVAKNIQYF

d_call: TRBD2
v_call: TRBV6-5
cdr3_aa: CASSRARGGSYEQYF

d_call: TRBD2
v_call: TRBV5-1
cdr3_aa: CASSFRGVGETQYF

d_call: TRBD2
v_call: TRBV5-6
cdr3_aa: CASRPERGGPNEQFF